A selection of T cell receptor beta chains follows, all from one sample in a study of cytomegalovirus exposure and HLA in healthy donors. Profiled with immunoSEQ multiplex PCR; TCRdb holds only in-frame clones, not every one. Of under 200,000 clones listed, around 80% are singletons. The source material was PBMCs. These receptors originate from a woman aged 25 to 39 in good health and CMV-seropositive. Both conserved end residues are part of each CDR3. D genes are given only for firm matches. Clone size appears in some rows only: once, few, many, or a class for an expanded clone.

clone_size j_call v_call d_call cdr3_nt cdr3_aa
NA TRBJ2-7 TRBV5-6 NA TGTGCCAGCAGCTCGGACATGATGATCTACGAGCAGTACTTC CASSSDMMIYEQYF
NA TRBJ2-3 TRBV12-5 NA TGTGCTAGTACTCACCCCGCCGGAGATACGCAGTATTTT CASTHPAGDTQYF
NA TRBJ2-7 TRBV6-1 NA TGTGCCAGCAGTACACCCTACGAGCAGTACTTC CASSTPYEQYF
NA TRBJ1-3 TRBV29-1 NA TGCAGCGTTCTAAGAGGAAACACCATATATTTT CSVLRGNTIYF
NA TRBJ1-2 TRBV19 NA TGTGCCAGTAGTATATCTTTCGGTATTAACTATGGCTACACCTTC CASSISFGINYGYTF
NA TRBJ2-1 TRBV29-1 NA TGCAGCGTTGAAGCCCCGGGGGAGCAGTTCTTC CSVEAPGEQFF
NA TRBJ2-5 TRBV9 TRBD2 TGTGCCAGCAGCCCCCGGACTAGCGCCGAGACCCAGTACTTC CASSPRTSAETQYF
NA TRBJ1-5 TRBV19 TRBD1 TGTGCCAGTGTTACAGGGGTAAATCAGCCCCAGCATTTT CASVTGVNQPQHF
NA TRBJ1-1 TRBV6-6 TRBD1 TGTGCCAGCAGTCCCGGGACAGGGATACGAGCTTTCTTT CASSPGTGIRAFF
NA TRBJ1-1 TRBV7-9 TRBD1 TGTGCCAGCAGCCCAGGACAGGGGGGGTTACCTGAAGCTTTCTTT CASSPGQGGLPEAFF
NA TRBJ2-5 TRBV6-1 NA TGTGCCAGTGAGGACAGAGTGTGGGAGACCCAGTACTTC CASEDRVWETQYF
NA TRBJ2-7 TRBV15 NA TGTGCCACCAGCAGGGGGGGGACAAAATCCTACGAGCAGTACTTC CATSRGGTKSYEQYF
NA TRBJ1-2 TRBV2 NA TGTGCCAGCAGTGAAGAGACAGGCCGATTCTATGGCTACACCTTC CASSEETGRFYGYTF
NA TRBJ2-3 TRBV5-4 NA TGTGCCAGCAGCTTCGACAGCGCCAGCACAGATACGCAGTATTTT CASSFDSASTDTQYF
few TRBJ2-1 TRBV5-4 NA TGTGCCAGCAGGGGGGGGGCGTCCTCCTACAATGAGCAGTTCTTC CASRGGASSYNEQFF
NA TRBJ1-3 TRBV11-2 NA TGTGCCAGCAGCTTAGAAGCAGGGGAGCGAACCATATATTTT CASSLEAGERTIYF
NA TRBJ2-3 TRBV5-4 TRBD2 TGTGCCAGCAGCTTGGGAGGGCTAGCGGGAGGAGGGCCGGGGATAGATACGCAGTATTTT CASSLGGLAGGGPGIDTQYF
NA TRBJ2-3 TRBV5-1 NA TGCGCCAGCAGCGACAGGGAGGTTGTCACAGATACGCAGTATTTT CASSDREVVTDTQYF
NA TRBJ1-1 TRBV19 NA TGTGCCAGTCTGGCCGGACTGATGAACACTGAAGCTTTCTTT CASLAGLMNTEAFF
NA TRBJ1-5 TRBV28 NA TGTGCCAGCAGTTTATCTGAGACAATCATTAGCAATCAGCCCCAGCATTTT CASSLSETIISNQPQHF
NA TRBJ1-4 TRBV6-1 NA TGTGCCAGCACTCTGGTTAGATATGAAAAACTGTTTTTT CASTLVRYEKLFF
NA TRBJ1-1 TRBV7-9 NA TGTGCCAGCAGCTCCCCAAGTTCGGGAGGGAGGAACACTGAAGCTTTCTTT CASSSPSSGGRNTEAFF
NA TRBJ1-1 TRBV7-8 TRBD1 TGTGCCAGCAGCTCCCGGGACAGGGGGCGTCAAATGAACACTGAAGCTTTCTTT CASSSRDRGRQMNTEAFF
NA TRBJ2-5 TRBV9 NA TGTGCCAGCAGCGTAGATGGGCAGGCGGAGACCCAGTACTTC CASSVDGQAETQYF
once TRBJ1-1 TRBV10-2 NA TGCGCCAGCAGTCAGGTTGGACAGAACTCCGAAGCTTTCTTT CASSQVGQNSEAFF